In this sample, the clone carrying this T cell receptor (beta chain) turned up a few times. The record originates from a study of CD8+ T cells in alopecia areata. RNA was extracted and reverse transcribed into cDNA as the sequencing template. The method was immunoSEQ multiplex PCR; TCRdb's version includes in-frame clones alone and lacks a portion of them. The sample consists of under 150,000 clones, approximately 51% of them appearing once. Treatment indicated: oral pan-JAK inhibitor, 5-10 mg twice daily. This CDR3 comprises 15 residues. The V gene's germline CDR1 is SGHNT and CDR2 YENEEA. V lost 5 bases to trimming and J lost 7 bases; unmatched junction nucleotides: 8.

This TCR was recovered from a human donor with alopecia areata. The sequencing used CD4+ T cells sorted from blood, collected at week 24, from a patient treated with tofacitinib. V gene TRBV11-3 combines with J gene TRBJ2-1; 10 positions match TRBD1. CDR3: CASSRGDRGGNEQFF. The CDR3 DNA is TGTGCCAGCAGCCGAGGGGACAGGGGAGGAAATGAGCAGTTCTTC.